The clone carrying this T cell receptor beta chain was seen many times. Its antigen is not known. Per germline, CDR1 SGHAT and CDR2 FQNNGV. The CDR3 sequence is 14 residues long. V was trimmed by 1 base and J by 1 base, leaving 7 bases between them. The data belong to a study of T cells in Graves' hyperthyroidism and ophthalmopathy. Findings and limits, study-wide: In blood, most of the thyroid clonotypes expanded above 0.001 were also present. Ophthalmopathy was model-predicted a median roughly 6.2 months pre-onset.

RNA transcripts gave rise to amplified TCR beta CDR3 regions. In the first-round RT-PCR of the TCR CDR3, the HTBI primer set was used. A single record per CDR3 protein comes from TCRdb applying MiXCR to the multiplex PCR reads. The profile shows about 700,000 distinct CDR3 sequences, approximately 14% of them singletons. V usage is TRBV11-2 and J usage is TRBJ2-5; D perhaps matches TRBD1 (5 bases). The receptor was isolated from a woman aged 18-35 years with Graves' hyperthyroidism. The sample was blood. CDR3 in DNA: TGTGCCAGCAGCTTAGTGGACATCCAAGAGACCCAGTACTTC. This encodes CASSLVDIQETQYF.